This T cell receptor (beta chain) was profiled in a study of T-cell reconstitution after alpha-beta-depleted transplantation in children. This clonotype turned up a few times. The antigen is not known. Researchers prepared the TCRbeta library using unique molecular identifiers, the study reports. One entry per CDR3 protein results from TCRdb running MiXCR on the PCR reads. The sample comprises 500,000 to 750,000 distinct CDR3 sequences, roughly 27% of which are singletons, and approximately 33% rests with the top ten. Findings and caveats of the study: Once a year had passed after transplant, T-cell counts and diversity came mostly from newly produced T cells.

This receptor was taken from a boy younger than two with Wiskott-Aldrich syndrome, due to receive a stem cell transplant. The input for sequencing was PBMCs, taken before TCRalphabeta/CD19-depleted stem cell transplant.

In DNA, the CDR3 is TGCAGTGCTAGAGATCGGCGTCTGATCACTGAAGCTTTCTTT. The encoded protein is CSARDRRLITEAFF. This sequence joins TRBV20-1 and TRBJ1-1, with no clear D. CDR1 is DFQATT and CDR2 is SNEGSKA in the germline V gene (reference sequence). V dropped 0 bases and J dropped 4 bases, with 12 bases sitting between them. The CDR3 consists of 14 residues.